The following is a T cell receptor beta chain sequence with its context. The target antigen is unknown. CDR3 length equals 14 residues. Germline V gene data show CDR1 as SGHRS and CDR2 as YFSETQ. Trimming cost V 1 base and J 1 base, with 8 bases left between them. Produced via immunoSEQ multiplex PCR; TCRdb's table is partial and in-frame only. Of about 21,000 clones in the sample, roughly 80% were seen once. The data stem from a study of T cells in localized non-small cell lung cancer. Study-wide findings and caveats: Highest T cell clonality was seen in uninvolved adjacent lung, surpassing that measured in tumor. Turning up in adjacent lung were a median about 56 of the top 100 tumor clones.

This specimen consisted of peripheral blood, obtained before any cancer treatment. This clonotype originated in a man aged 35-69 years with stage I lung adenocarcinoma. The rearrangement joins TRBV5-1 to TRBJ2-5; D gene ambiguous. Here the CDR3 reads CASSLRAAQETQYF. CDR3 coding DNA: TGCGCCAGCAGCTTGAGGGCTGCCCAAGAGACCCAGTACTTC.